Listed here is a single TCR beta chain. The data are from a study of blood T cell repertoires in COVID-19. Study in general: Sources were T cells, B-cell-depleted T cells, or PBMCs; the material itself was cDNA or gDNA.

The CDR3 contains 16 residues. With 10 bases clipped from V and 4 bases from J, the junction kept 15 bases outside the gene matches. Germline V gene lookup returns CDR1 SGHTA and CDR2 FQGNSA. Seattle cases were enrolled at active infection and followed longitudinally. Profiling relied on immunoSEQ multiplex PCR, and the TCRdb table lists in-frame clones only, not all of them. The data hold around 60,000 clones, with 72% observed a single time. The chain is built from TRBV7-2 and TRBJ2-2, with 7 bases that match TRBD1. The sequencing input was peripheral blood. The clonotype comes from a woman in her seventies with COVID-19, enrolled during active disease. DNA for the CDR3: TGTGCCACTCTAGGATCCGACAGGGTGGTCACCGGGGAGCTGTTTTTT. This translates into CATLGSDRVVTGELFF.